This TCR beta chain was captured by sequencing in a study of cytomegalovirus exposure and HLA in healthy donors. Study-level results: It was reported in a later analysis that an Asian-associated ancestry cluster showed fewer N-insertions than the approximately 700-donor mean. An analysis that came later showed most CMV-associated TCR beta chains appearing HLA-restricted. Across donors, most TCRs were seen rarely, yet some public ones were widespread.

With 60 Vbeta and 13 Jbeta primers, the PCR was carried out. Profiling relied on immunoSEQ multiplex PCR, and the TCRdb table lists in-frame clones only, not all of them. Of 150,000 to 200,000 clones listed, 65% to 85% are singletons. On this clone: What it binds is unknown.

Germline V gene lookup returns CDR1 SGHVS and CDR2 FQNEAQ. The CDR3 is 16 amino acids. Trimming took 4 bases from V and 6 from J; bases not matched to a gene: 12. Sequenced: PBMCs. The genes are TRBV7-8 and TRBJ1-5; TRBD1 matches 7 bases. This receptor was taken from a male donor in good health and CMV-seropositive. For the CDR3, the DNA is TGTGCCAGCAGCTACCTCGCGACAGGGACCGCTCAGCCCCAGCATTTT. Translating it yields CASSYLATGTAQPQHF.